This T cell receptor beta chain was captured by sequencing in a study of blood T cell repertoires in COVID-19. Enrollees, roughly 18 to 95 years old, lived in 24 US areas. Recovery among Cohort 3 donors was established by two negative PCRs, clearance, or symptom resolution. In germline, CDR1 is SGHAT, CDR2 FQNNGV. V was cut by 2 bases and J by 5 bases, with 12 bases left in between. CDR3 length: 14 residues. Original methodology: Amplification with reference gene primers provided the estimates of nucleated cell counts. The data were produced by immunoSEQ multiplex PCR, yet TCRdb's version contains in-frame clones alone and is incomplete. The D gene and trimming were derived from the DNA, and the V and J assignments and clone size from that table. This table holds about 280,000 clones, around nine tenths found once.

The TCR sequence derives from a woman in her 40s who had recovered from COVID-19. This rearrangement joins TRBV11-2 to TRBJ1-1; tentative D call: TRBD1 (5 bases). Material: PBMCs or T cells enriched from blood (not recorded which). The CDR3 spells CASSLQGVRTEAFF. In nucleotides, the CDR3 is TGTGCCAGCAGCTTACAGGGTGTGAGGACTGAAGCTTTCTTT.